This T cell receptor beta chain is from a study of radiation and T cells in renal cell carcinoma. Time point given: baseline pretreatment blood. Treatment given: 15 Gy SBRT to primary tumor, nephrectomy 4 weeks later. Clear cell pathology was present in this patient's renal cell carcinoma. CDR1 and CDR2 (germline): SGHVS, FNYEAQ. Between the trimmed V and J ends, which lost 5 bases and 10 bases, there was a span of 36 bases. There are 20 residues in the CDR3. The repertoire was sequenced with immunoSEQ multiplex PCR; TCRdb's copy has only in-frame clones and lacks some. This sample has 150,000 or so clones, with roughly 83% found just once.

The chain is built from TRBV7-6 and TRBJ2-1, with D possibly matching TRBD1 (6 bases). The TCR comes from a woman between 50 and 59 years old with renal cell carcinoma. Sequenced material: blood, taken from a patient whose treatment included radiotherapy and nephrectomy. DNA of the CDR3: TGTGCCAGCAGCAAAATGGCAAAAAGCCGTTTGTCACTCGTTCAGGGGGAGCAGTTCTTC. This codes for CASSKMAKSRLSLVQGEQFF.